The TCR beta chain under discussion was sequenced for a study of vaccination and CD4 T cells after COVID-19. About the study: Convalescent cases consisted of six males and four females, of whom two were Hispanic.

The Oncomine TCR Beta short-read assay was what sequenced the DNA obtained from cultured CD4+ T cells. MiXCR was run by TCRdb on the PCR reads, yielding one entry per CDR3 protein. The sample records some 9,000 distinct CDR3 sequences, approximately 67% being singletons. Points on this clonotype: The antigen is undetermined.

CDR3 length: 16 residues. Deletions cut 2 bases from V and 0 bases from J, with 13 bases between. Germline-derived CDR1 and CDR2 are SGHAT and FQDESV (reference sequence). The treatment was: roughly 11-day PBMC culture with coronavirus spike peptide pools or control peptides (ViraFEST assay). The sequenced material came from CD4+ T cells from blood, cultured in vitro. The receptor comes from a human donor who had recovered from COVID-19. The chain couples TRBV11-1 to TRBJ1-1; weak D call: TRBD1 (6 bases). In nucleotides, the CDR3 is TGTGCCAGCAGCTTAAAACACGGGACACTGAACACTGAAGCTTTCTTT. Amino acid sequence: CASSLKHGTLNTEAFF.